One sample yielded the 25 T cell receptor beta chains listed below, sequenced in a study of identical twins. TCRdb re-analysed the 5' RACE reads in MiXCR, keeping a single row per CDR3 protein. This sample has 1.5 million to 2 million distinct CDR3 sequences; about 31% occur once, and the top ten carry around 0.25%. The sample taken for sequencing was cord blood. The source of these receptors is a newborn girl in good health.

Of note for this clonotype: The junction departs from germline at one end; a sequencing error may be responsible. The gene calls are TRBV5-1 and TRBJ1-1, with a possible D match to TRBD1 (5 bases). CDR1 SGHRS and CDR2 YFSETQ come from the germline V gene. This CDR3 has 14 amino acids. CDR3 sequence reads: CASSPGVGGTEAFF. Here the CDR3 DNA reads TGTGCCAGCAGCCCCGGTGTGGGGGGCACTGAAGCTTTCTTT.

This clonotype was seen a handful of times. The CDR3 loop reads CASSHNERETQYF. CDR3 sequence (DNA): TGTGCCAGTAGCCACAACGAGCGAGAGACCCAGTACTTC. V and J are TRBV19 and TRBJ2-5; no firm D call. Trimming shortened V by 6 bases and J by 4 bases, and 12 bases separated the two germline ends. The CDR3 sequence is 13 residues long. Germline V gene lookup returns CDR1 LNHDA and CDR2 SQIVND (reference sequence).

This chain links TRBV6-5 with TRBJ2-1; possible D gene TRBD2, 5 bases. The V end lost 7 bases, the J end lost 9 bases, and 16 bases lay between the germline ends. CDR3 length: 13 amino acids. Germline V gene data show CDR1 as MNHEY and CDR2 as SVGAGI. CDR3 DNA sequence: TGTGCCAGCAAGCCGGGTTACCGGGGTGAGCAGTTCTTC. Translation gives CASKPGYRGEQFF.

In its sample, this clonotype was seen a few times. The CDR3 spells CASSFRPSGRTDTQYF. Here the CDR3 DNA reads TGTGCCAGCAGCTTCCGCCCGAGCGGGAGAACAGATACGCAGTATTTT. V usage is TRBV5-6 and J usage is TRBJ2-3; 8 bases map to TRBD2. V shed 2 bases, J shed 3 bases, and the junction held 8 bases outside the gene matches. CDR3 size: 16 residues. CDR1 is SGHDT, CDR2 YYEEEE, per germline.

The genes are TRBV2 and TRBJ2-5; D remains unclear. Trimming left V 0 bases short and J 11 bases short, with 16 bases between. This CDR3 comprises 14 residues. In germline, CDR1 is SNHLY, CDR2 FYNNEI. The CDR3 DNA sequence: TGTGCCAGCAGTGAAGCAGGCAGCTACAATGAGCAGTACTTC. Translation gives CASSEAGSYNEQYF.

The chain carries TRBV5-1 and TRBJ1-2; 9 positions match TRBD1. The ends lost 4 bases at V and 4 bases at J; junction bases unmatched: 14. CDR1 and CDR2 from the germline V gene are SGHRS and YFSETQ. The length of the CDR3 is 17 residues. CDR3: CASSPRTGEVVSYGYTF. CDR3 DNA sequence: TGCGCCAGCAGCCCCCGGACAGGGGAGGTAGTGAGCTATGGCTACACCTTC.

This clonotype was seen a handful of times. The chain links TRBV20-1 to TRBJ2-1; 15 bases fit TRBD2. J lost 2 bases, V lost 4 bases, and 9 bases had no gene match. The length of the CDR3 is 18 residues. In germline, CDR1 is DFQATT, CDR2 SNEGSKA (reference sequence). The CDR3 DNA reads TGCAGTGCTACTAATGGACTAGCGGGAGGGCCCACCTACAATGAGCAGTTCTTC. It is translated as CSATNGLAGGPTYNEQFF.

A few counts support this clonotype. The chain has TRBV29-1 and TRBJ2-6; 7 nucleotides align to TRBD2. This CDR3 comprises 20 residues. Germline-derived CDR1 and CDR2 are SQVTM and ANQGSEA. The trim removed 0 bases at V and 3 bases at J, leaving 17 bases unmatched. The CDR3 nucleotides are TGCAGCGTTGAAGATCGGGAGGATCCAGTTAAGTGGGGTGGGGCCAACGTCCTGACTTTC. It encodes CSVEDREDPVKWGGANVLTF. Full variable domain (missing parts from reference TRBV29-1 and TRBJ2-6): SAVISQKPSRDICQRGTSLTIQCQVDSQVTMMFWYRQQPGQSLTLIATANQGSEATYESGFVIDKFPISRPNLTFSTLTVSNMSPEDSSIYLCSVEDREDPVKWGGANVLTFGAGSRLTVL.

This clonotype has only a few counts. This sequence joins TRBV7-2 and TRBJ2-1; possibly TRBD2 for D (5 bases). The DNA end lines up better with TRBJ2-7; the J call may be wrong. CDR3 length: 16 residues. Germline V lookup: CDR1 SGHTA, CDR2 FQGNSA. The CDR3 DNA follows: TGTGCCAGCAGCTTAGATGTGGGGAGCTCCTACAATGAGCAGTACTTC. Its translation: CASSLDVGSSYNEQYF.

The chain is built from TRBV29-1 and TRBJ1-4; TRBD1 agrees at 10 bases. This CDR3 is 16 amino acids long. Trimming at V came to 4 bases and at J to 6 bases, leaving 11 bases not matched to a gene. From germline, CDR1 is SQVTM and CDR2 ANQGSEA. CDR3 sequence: CSVAATGGAGDEKLFF. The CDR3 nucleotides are TGCAGCGTTGCCGCGACAGGGGGCGCGGGGGATGAAAAACTGTTTTTT.

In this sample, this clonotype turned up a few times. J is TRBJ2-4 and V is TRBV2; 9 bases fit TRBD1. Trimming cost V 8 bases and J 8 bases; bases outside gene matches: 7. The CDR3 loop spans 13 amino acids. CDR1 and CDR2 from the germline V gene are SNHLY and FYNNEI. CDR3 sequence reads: CASRRDRADIQYF. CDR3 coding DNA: TGTGCCAGCCGTCGGGACAGGGCTGACATTCAGTACTTC.

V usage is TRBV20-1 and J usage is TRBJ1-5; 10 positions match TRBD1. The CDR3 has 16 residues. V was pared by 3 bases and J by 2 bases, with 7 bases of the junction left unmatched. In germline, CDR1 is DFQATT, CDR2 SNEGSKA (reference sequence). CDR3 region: CSASGTGVRGNQPQHF. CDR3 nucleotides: TGCAGTGCTAGCGGGACAGGGGTTAGGGGCAATCAGCCCCAGCATTTT.

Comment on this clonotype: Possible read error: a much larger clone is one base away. CDR3 nucleotide sequence: TGTGCCAGCACCGACCGGTGGACAGGAAAGCAGTACTTC. Translated: CASTDRWTGKQYF. The chain has TRBV6-4 and TRBJ2-5, with 7 bases lining up with TRBD1. The CDR3 sequence is 13 residues long. Germline CDR1 and CDR2: MRHNA and SNTAGT. V was clipped by 7 bases and J by 11 bases; unmatched bases: 13.

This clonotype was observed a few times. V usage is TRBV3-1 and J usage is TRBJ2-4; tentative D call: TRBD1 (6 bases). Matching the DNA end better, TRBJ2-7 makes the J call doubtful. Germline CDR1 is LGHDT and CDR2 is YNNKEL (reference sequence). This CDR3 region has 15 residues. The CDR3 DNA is TGTGCCAGCAGCCCCCGACAGGCCATCCCCTACGAGCAGTACTTC. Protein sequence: CASSPRQAIPYEQYF.

DNA for the CDR3: TGTGCCACCACTGGACAGGGCTCCTCCTATGGCTACACCTTC. Amino acid sequence: CATTGQGSSYGYTF. The chain recombines TRBV10-3 with TRBJ1-2; 8 bases match TRBD1. Germline assignment: CDR1 ENHRY and CDR2 SYGVKD. V lost 10 bases, J lost 4 bases, and 11 bases stayed unmatched. There are 14 residues in the CDR3.

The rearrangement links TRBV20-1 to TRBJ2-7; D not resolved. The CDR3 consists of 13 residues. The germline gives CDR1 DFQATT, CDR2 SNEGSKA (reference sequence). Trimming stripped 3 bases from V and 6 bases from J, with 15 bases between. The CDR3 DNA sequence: TGCAGTGCTAGTTGGCCTGCAGGCTCCGAGCAGTACTTC. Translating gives CSASWPAGSEQYF.

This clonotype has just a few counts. CDR3 sequence reads: CASSRMAIARDTQYF. CDR3 coding DNA: TGCGCCAGCAGCCGAATGGCGATAGCCCGGGATACGCAGTATTTT. The rearrangement links TRBV4-1 to TRBJ2-3; D unclear. The germline V gene has CDR1 MGHRA and CDR2 YSYEKL. The CDR3 has 15 residues. V lost 4 bases, J lost 6 bases, and 17 bases lay in between.

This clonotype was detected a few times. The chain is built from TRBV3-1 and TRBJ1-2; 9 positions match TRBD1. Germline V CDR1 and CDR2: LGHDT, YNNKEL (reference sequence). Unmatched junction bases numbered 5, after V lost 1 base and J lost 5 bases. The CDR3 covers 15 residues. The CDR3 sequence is CASSQGQGVGYGYTF. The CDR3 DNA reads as TGTGCCAGCAGCCAAGGACAGGGGGTCGGGTATGGCTACACCTTC.

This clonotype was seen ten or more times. The CDR3 DNA reads TGTGCCAGCAGTGAAGCCGGCTACTACGAGCAGTACTTC. Amino acids: CASSEAGYYEQYF. The chain uses TRBV2 and TRBJ2-7; D gene ambiguous. The CDR3 covers 13 residues. CDR1 SNHLY and CDR2 FYNNEI come from the germline V gene. Trimming took off 0 bases at V and 3 bases at J, with 6 bases between the two ends.

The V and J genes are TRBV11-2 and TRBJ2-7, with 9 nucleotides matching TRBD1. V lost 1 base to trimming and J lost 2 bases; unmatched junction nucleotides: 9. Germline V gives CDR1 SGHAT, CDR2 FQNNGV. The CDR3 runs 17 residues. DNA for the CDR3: TGTGCCAGCAGCTTAGCCCTAGGACGGGACAGGGCCTACGAGCAGTACTTC. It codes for CASSLALGRDRAYEQYF.

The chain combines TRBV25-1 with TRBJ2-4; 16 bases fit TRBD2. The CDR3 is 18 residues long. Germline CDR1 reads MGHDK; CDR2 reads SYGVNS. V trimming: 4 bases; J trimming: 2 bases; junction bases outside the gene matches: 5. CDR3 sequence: CASSAGTSGRVTKNIQYF. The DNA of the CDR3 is TGTGCCAGCAGTGCCGGGACTAGCGGGAGGGTAACCAAAAACATTCAGTACTTC.

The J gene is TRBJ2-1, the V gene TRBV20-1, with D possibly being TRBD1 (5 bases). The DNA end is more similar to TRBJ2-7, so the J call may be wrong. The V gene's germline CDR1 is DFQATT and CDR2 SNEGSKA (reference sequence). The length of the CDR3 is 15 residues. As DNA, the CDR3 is TGCAGTGCTAGAGATGGGCAGGGCTCCTACAATGAGCAGTACTTC. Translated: CSARDGQGSYNEQYF.

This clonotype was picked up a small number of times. CDR3 in amino acids: CASSPPPFRKTQKPSYNEQFF. CDR3 bases: TGTGCCAGCAGTCCACCTCCCTTCAGGAAAACCCAGAAACCCTCCTACAATGAGCAGTTCTTC. The genes are TRBV28 and TRBJ2-1; D unclear. In germline, CDR1 is MDHEN, CDR2 SYDVKM. Trimming pared 5 bases from V and 0 bases from J, leaving 29 bases between. The CDR3 runs 21 residues. The full variable domain, with the rest looked up from reference TRBV28 and TRBJ2-1, is DVKVTQSSRYLVKRTGEKVFLECVQDMDHENMFWYRQDPGLGLRLIYFSYDVKMKEKGDIPEGYSVSREKKERFSLILESASTNQTSMYLCASSPPPFRKTQKPSYNEQFFGPGTRLTVL.

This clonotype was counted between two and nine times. The CDR3 nucleotides are TGTGCCAGCAGTGACCCGGGAGTTTCTGGGGTCAATGAGCAGTTCTTC. Translating it yields CASSDPGVSGVNEQFF. The rearrangement uses TRBV6-1 and TRBJ2-1, with D perhaps TRBD2 (6 bases). Germline assignment: CDR1 MNHNS and CDR2 SASEGT. The length of the CDR3 is 16 residues. V was pared by 3 bases and J by 6 bases, with 18 bases between.

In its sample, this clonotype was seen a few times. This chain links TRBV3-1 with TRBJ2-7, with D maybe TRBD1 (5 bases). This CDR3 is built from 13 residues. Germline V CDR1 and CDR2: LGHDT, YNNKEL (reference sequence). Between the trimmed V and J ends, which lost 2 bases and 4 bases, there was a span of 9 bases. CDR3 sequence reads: CASSQRNRYEQYF. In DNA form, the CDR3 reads TGTGCCAGCAGCCAACGTAACAGGTACGAGCAGTACTTC.